The next 23 T cell receptor beta chains were all read from a single sample in a study of blood T cell repertoires in COVID-19. Here immunoSEQ multiplex PCR was the method, and the copy in TCRdb shows in-frame clones only, minus some. The sample has about 37,000 clones; 80% are singletons. The specimen was peripheral blood. All receptors derive from an older woman with acute or convalescent COVID-19.

The rearrangement links TRBV29-1 to TRBJ2-7; 8 bases map to TRBD1. J gave up 7 bases and V 2 bases, and 10 bases lay outside the gene matches. The CDR3 has 14 residues. CDR1 and CDR2 (germline): SQVTM, ANQGSEA. The DNA of the CDR3 is TGCAGCGTTGAACAGTTAACAGGGGGTCGAGAGCAGTACTTC. This sequence encodes CSVEQLTGGREQYF.

The chain employs TRBV20-1 and TRBJ1-3; D possibly corresponds to TRBD1 (5 bases). V lost 3 bases and J 0 bases, leaving 15 bases between the germline ends. This CDR3 is built from 16 residues. Germline V gene sequence: CDR1 DFQATT, CDR2 SNEGSKA (reference sequence). The CDR3 DNA reads as TGCAGTGCTAGTGTTGGACATGTGAGCTCTGGAAACACCATATATTTT. Protein sequence: CSASVGHVSSGNTIYF.

This clone was seen more than once but under ten times. V usage is TRBV3-1 (or the pseudogene TRBV3-2) and J usage is TRBJ1-3; TRBD1 might be the D (5 bases). This CDR3 spans 14 amino acids. The V gene's germline CDR1 is LGHDT and CDR2 YNNKEL (reference sequence). Trimming took off 1 base at V and 2 bases at J, with 6 bases between the two ends. As DNA, the CDR3 is TGTGCCAGCAGCCAAGGGGGCCCTGGAAACACCATATATTTT. The encoded protein is CASSQGGPGNTIYF.

V and J are TRBV2 and TRBJ2-6; D not resolved. The CDR3 has 13 amino acids. Germline-derived CDR1 and CDR2 are SNHLY and FYNNEI. V was pared by 6 bases and J by 0 bases, with 3 bases between. CDR3 residues: CASRRSGANVLTF. The CDR3, as DNA: TGTGCCAGCAGGCGCTCTGGGGCCAACGTCCTGACTTTC.

This chain connects TRBV2 to TRBJ1-5; unclear D gene. Trimming shortened V by 4 bases and J by 4 bases, and 14 bases separated the two germline ends. The CDR3 extends over 15 amino acids. Per germline, CDR1 SNHLY and CDR2 FYNNEI. The CDR3: CASSGGGIGNQPQHF. As DNA, the CDR3 is TGTGCCAGCAGTGGGGGAGGGATCGGGAATCAGCCCCAGCATTTT.

This sequence joins TRBV12-3 or TRBV12-4 and TRBJ1-4; D is possibly TRBD1 (6 bases). V lost 7 bases to trimming and J lost 8 bases, with 11 bases between them. The CDR3 is 12 amino acids. CDR3 residues: CASNRVGEKLFF. The DNA for the CDR3 is TGTGCCAGCAACAGGGTTGGGGAAAAACTGTTTTTT.

The J gene is TRBJ1-2, the V gene TRBV11-2; 9 bases agree with TRBD1. The V gene end was trimmed by 6 bases and the J gene end by 1 base; junction bases not matched to a gene: 3. CDR3 length: 14 amino acids. CDR1 and CDR2 from the germline V gene are SGHAT and FQNNGV. Here the CDR3 reads CASSPTGGNYGYTF. The CDR3 region has the DNA TGTGCCAGCAGTCCGACAGGGGGTAACTATGGCTACACCTTC.

The chain joins TRBV19 to TRBJ2-5, with TRBD1 identical over 10 bases. With V trimmed by 7 bases and J by 5 bases, 10 bases remained unmatched. Germline CDR1 reads LNHDA; CDR2 reads SQIVND (reference sequence). This CDR3 contains 15 residues. CDR3 coding DNA: TGTGCCAGTACCTTAACCGGGACAGGGGTTGAGACCCAGTACTTC. The encoded protein is CASTLTGTGVETQYF.

This sequence joins TRBV27 and TRBJ2-1; TRBD2 agrees at 7 bases. V gave up 5 bases and J gave up 9 bases; unmatched junction bases: 4. This CDR3 has 12 residues. Germline assignment: CDR1 MNHEY and CDR2 SMNVEV (reference sequence). The CDR3 loop is CASSQWGGEQFF. Written as DNA, the CDR3 is TGTGCCAGCAGTCAGTGGGGGGGTGAGCAGTTCTTC.

The chain links TRBV11-2 to TRBJ2-3; TRBD2 matches at 7 bases. V shed 5 bases, J shed 5 bases, and the junction held 4 bases outside the gene matches. Germline CDR1 and CDR2: SGHAT and FQNNGV. This CDR3 spans 13 amino acids. The CDR3 DNA reads TGTGCCAGCAGCCCCCGGGAGGTAGATACGCAGTATTTT. Protein sequence: CASSPREVDTQYF.

This rearrangement joins TRBV19 to TRBJ2-7; TRBD2 might be the D (6 bases). The length of the CDR3 is 15 residues. Germline-derived CDR1 and CDR2 are LNHDA and SQIVND (reference sequence). Trimming left V 3 bases short and J 1 base short, with 13 bases between. CDR3 sequence (DNA): TGTGCCAGTAGTATTGAGCTAGCGCGGTCCTACGAGCAGTACTTC. Amino acids: CASSIELARSYEQYF.

This clone appeared a single time. V and J are TRBV5-1 and TRBJ2-3; 11 positions agree with TRBD2. The germline CDR1 and CDR2 sequences are SGHRS and YFSETQ. Germline trimming cut 2 bases from V and 0 bases from J; bases unmatched to any gene: 8. The CDR3 has 18 amino acids. In nucleotides, the CDR3 is TGCGCCAGCAGCTTAGGGCTAGCGGGAGGCTCTAGCACAGATACGCAGTATTTT. It yields the protein CASSLGLAGGSSTDTQYF. Full variable domain (rest looked up from reference TRBV5-1 and TRBJ2-3): KAGVTQTPRYLIKTRGQQVTLSCSPISGHRSVSWYQQTPGQGLQFLFEYFSETQRNKGNFPGRFSGRQFSNSRSEMNVSTLELGDSALYLCASSLGLAGGSSTDTQYFGPGTRLTVL.

V usage is TRBV5-4 and J usage is TRBJ1-2, with 9 nucleotides matching TRBD1. The CDR3 consists of 17 residues. CDR1 and CDR2 from the germline V gene are SGHNT and YYREEE (reference sequence). After removal of 2 bases from V and 5 bases from J, the junction contained 13 bases not matched to a gene. CDR3 region: CASSLGGTGKSPYGYTF. CDR3 coding DNA: TGTGCCAGCAGCTTAGGTGGGACAGGGAAGTCCCCTTATGGCTACACCTTC. Based on the CDR3 plus reference TRBV5-4 and TRBJ1-2, the full variable domain is ETGVTQSPTHLIKTRGQQVTLRCSSQSGHNTVSWYQQALGQGPQFIFQYYREEENGRGNFPPRFSGLQFPNYSSELNVNALELDDSALYLCASSLGGTGKSPYGYTFGSGTRLTVV.

This chain joins TRBV10-3 and TRBJ1-5; no reliable D call. The CDR3 totals 15 residues. The V and J ends lost 4 bases and 6 bases respectively, with 16 bases between them. CDR1 is ENHRY, CDR2 SYGVKD, per germline. The chain's CDR3 is CAISATQSIGQPQHF. The CDR3 coding sequence is TGTGCCATCAGTGCGACACAGTCAATCGGTCAGCCCCAGCATTTT.

The gene calls are TRBV5-1 and TRBJ1-1, with 10 bases lining up with TRBD1. The CDR3 runs to 12 residues. Losses at the gene ends were 3 bases for V and 8 bases for J; bases not matched to a gene: 1. CDR1 and CDR2 from the germline V gene are SGHRS and YFSETQ. The DNA for the CDR3 is TGCGCCAGCAGCTGGACAGGGGGAGAAGCTTTCTTT. This encodes CASSWTGGEAFF.

This clone has more than one count but fewer than ten. The J gene is TRBJ2-1, the V gene TRBV19, with D tentatively TRBD2 (5 bases). With 3 bases removed from V and 9 bases from J, the gap between germline ends came to 12 bases. The CDR3 runs 13 residues. Per germline, CDR1 LNHDA and CDR2 SQIVND (reference sequence). CDR3 DNA sequence: TGTGCCAGTAGTATGGCCCGGGATTTTGAGCAGTTCTTC. It encodes CASSMARDFEQFF.

This chain uses TRBV6-5 with TRBJ2-5; D unresolved. CDR1 is MNHEY and CDR2 is SVGAGI in the germline V gene. This CDR3 is 12 amino acids long. The V end was cut by 6 bases, the J end by 4 bases, with 9 bases between. CDR3 sequence (DNA): TGTGCCAGCAGCCAGAGAGGAGAGACCCAGTACTTC. Encoded protein: CASSQRGETQYF.

The chain links TRBV13 to TRBJ2-1; maybe TRBD2 (5 bases). Trimming pared 4 bases from V and 2 bases from J, leaving 12 bases between. CDR1 and CDR2 from the germline V gene are PRHDT and FYEKMQ (reference sequence). The CDR3 sequence is 15 residues long. CDR3: CASSSPRTAYNEQFF. The CDR3 DNA is TGTGCCAGCAGCTCCCCCCGGACTGCCTACAATGAGCAGTTCTTC.

The chain recombines TRBV21-1 with TRBJ1-1; TRBD1, the table's D call, was not compared with the DNA. TRBV21-1 is recorded as a pseudogene. This CDR3 comprises 14 residues. The CDR3 DNA follows: TGTGCCAGCAGCACACAGGGGCGAACCACTGAAGCTTTCTTT. Residues: CASSTQGRTTEAFF.

The gene calls are TRBV14 and TRBJ2-3, with 8 bases aligning to TRBD2. The CDR3 has 15 amino acids. Losses at the gene ends were 1 base for V and 2 bases for J; bases not matched to a gene: 2. The V gene's germline CDR1 is SGHDN and CDR2 FVKESK. The CDR3 loop reads CASSQGLAITDTQYF. The CDR3 DNA follows: TGTGCCAGCAGCCAAGGACTAGCGATCACAGATACGCAGTATTTT.

Of note for this clone: Germline and junction disagree at one end, which may indicate a read error. The chain recombines TRBV28 with TRBJ1-3, with unresolved D. The CDR3 extends over 14 amino acids. Germline V gene data show CDR1 as MDHEN and CDR2 as SYDVKM. The CDR3 protein is CASTLGSSGNTIYF. Written as DNA, the CDR3 is TGTGCCAGCACTTTAGGGAGCTCTGGAAACACCATATATTTT.

The chain recombines TRBV10-3 with TRBJ2-5, with D uncertain. Looked up from germline, CDR1 is ENHRY and CDR2 is SYGVKD. The CDR3 is made up of 13 amino acids. Trimming removed 4 bases from V and 1 base from J, with 7 bases in between. This CDR3 reads CAISVLIQETQYF. CDR3 in DNA: TGTGCCATCAGTGTCCTTATCCAAGAGACCCAGTACTTC.

The V and J genes are TRBV28 and TRBJ1-1; possibly TRBD1 for D (5 bases). V lost 6 bases to trimming and J lost 0 bases, with 8 bases between them. The CDR3 sequence is 13 residues long. Germline V gives CDR1 MDHEN, CDR2 SYDVKM. For the CDR3, the DNA is TGTGCCAGCAGCCTGACAGTGAACACTGAAGCTTTCTTT. Encoded protein: CASSLTVNTEAFF.